This TCR beta chain emerged from a study of blood T cell repertoires in COVID-19. Study-wide background: Sources were T cells, B-cell-depleted T cells, or PBMCs; the material itself was cDNA or gDNA.

Using immunoSEQ multiplex PCR, the repertoire was profiled, and TCRdb retains in-frame clones only, with some absent. The sample consists of some 150,000 clones, roughly 80% of them appearing once. About this clone: The same CDR3 can be traced to other DNA sequences in this sample.

Sequencing was done on a sample of peripheral blood. This sequence originates from a human donor in a cohort sampled during active COVID-19.

The CDR3 DNA sequence: TGTGCCAGCAGCTTGACAGGGAGCACTGAAGCTTTCTTT. Protein product: CASSLTGSTEAFF. V is TRBV7-3 and J is TRBJ1-1; 7 nucleotides agree with TRBD1. V shed 3 bases, J shed 4 bases, and the junction held 2 bases outside the gene matches. Germline V gene lookup returns CDR1 SGHTA and CDR2 FQGTGA. The CDR3 is 13 amino acids.